The clone carrying this T cell receptor (beta chain) was seen many times. Its antigen remains unknown. V lost 5 bases and J lost 1; bases outside the gene matches: 4. Germline lookup yields CDR1 DFQATT and CDR2 SNEGSKA (reference sequence). The CDR3 length is 13 residues. Building the TCR beta libraries relied on iRepertoire HTBI primers, and CDR3 regions underwent Arm-PCR. A single record per CDR3 protein comes from TCRdb applying MiXCR to the multiplex PCR reads. This table holds 400,000 to 500,000 distinct CDR3 sequences, about 15% found once. The data were obtained in a study of regulatory T cells in long-lasting Graves disease. As for the study in general: Patients newly diagnosed with Graves' had been on antithyroid drugs for under 3 months. The study's findings and limits: Persistent patients had more shared public clonotypes (about 2,700) than new patients (around 1,000).

Stated time point: newly diagnosed GD, antithyroid drugs for less than 3 months. PBMCs were the source of the RNA used for TCR sequencing. The data were also submitted as part of a second study, on T cells in Graves' hyperthyroidism and ophthalmopathy.

The chain uses TRBV20-1 and TRBJ1-1; 7 nucleotides match TRBD1. This TCR derives from a woman between 35 and 50 years old with Graves disease. This specimen was peripheral blood mononuclear cells (PBMCs), taken at new diagnosis, from a patient treated with antithyroid drugs. The CDR3 spells CSAGGQENTEAFF. Here the CDR3 DNA reads TGCAGTGCTGGAGGACAGGAGAACACTGAAGCTTTCTTT.